The source of this T cell receptor beta chain is a study of radiation and T cells in renal cell carcinoma. As to treatment: treatment-naive control, cytoreductive nephrectomy. Sequencing was performed with immunoSEQ multiplex PCR; in TCRdb, only in-frame clones are kept and a portion is missing. The data contain about 8,100 clones, 55% to 80% of them singletons. V was clipped by 3 bases and J by 4 bases, with 9 bases between them. The CDR3 is made up of 13 amino acids. CDR1 is SGHTA, CDR2 FQGNSA, per germline. This clone has a handful of counts. The sequencing used tumor tissue, collected from a patient whose treatment was nephrectomy without radiotherapy. This TCR was recovered from a man between 60 and 75 years old with renal cell carcinoma. V and J are TRBV7-2 and TRBJ2-5; D gene unclear. CDR3 bases: TGTGCCAGCAGCTTTAAGGGCGGAGAGACCCAGTACTTC. Translation gives CASSFKGGETQYF.